The entry that follows covers one T cell receptor beta chain sequence. Its antigen is not known. V lost 7 bases, J lost 13 bases, and 14 bases stayed unmatched. The germline V gene encodes CDR1 SGHKS and CDR2 YYEKEE (reference sequence). The CDR3 has 13 amino acids. Together with a sample-barcoded 5' primer, a J-beta primer mix was included in a second PCR lasting about 7 to 12 cycles. All cDNA molecules were each tagged by a template-switch adaptor with 12 random nucleotides. TCRdb recomputed calls from the 5' RACE reads with MiXCR, one row per CDR3 protein. The sample yields 1.8 million or so distinct CDR3 sequences, roughly 43% seen once. The sample belongs to a study of blood T cells in healthy people across ages. Study as a whole: About one barcoded beta molecule per two T cells came from capture by template switching. Study findings and constraints: Donors of long life had a larger count of naive CD4+ cells and greater diversity than aged donors.

The rearrangement links TRBV5-5 to TRBJ2-4; 7 bases agree with TRBD1. What was sequenced was blood. The origin of this receptor is a human donor in good health. The CDR3 protein is CASGIQGSYVQYF. CDR3 bases: TGTGCCAGCGGGATACAGGGGTCCTACGTGCAGTACTTC. Using reference TRBV5-5 and TRBJ2-4 for the parts outside the CDR3, the full variable domain is DAGVTQSPTHLIKTRGQQVTLRCSPISGHKSVSWYQQVLGQGPQFIFQYYEKEERGRGNFPDRFSARQFPNYSSELNVNALLLGDSALYLCASGIQGSYVQYFGAGTRLSVL.